This TCR beta chain was observed in a study of long-term antiretroviral therapy in people with HIV. Germline V gives CDR1 SGHNT, CDR2 YYREEE (reference sequence). The junction had 4 bases not matched to a gene; V was cut back by 1 base and J by 1 base. The CDR3 loop spans 16 amino acids. Assay version v3.0 of immunoSEQ was used, and it was run at survey level. This table comes from immunoSEQ multiplex PCR, and its TCRdb copy is limited to in-frame clones, with some not included. The sample shows fewer than 30,000 clones, 70% to 90% of them seen only once. Here the sequenced sample was unsorted PBMCs, taken around 4.5 years after starting antiretroviral therapy. The origin of this receptor is a man under 40 with HIV. This chain uses TRBV5-4 with TRBJ2-3; 9 bases are shared with TRBD2. CDR3 in amino acids: CASSLFASGGTDTQYF. The CDR3 region has the DNA TGTGCCAGCAGCTTGTTTGCTAGCGGGGGCACAGATACGCAGTATTTT.